This TCR beta chain was sequenced in a study of blood T cells in healthy people across ages. The CDR3 contains 13 residues. Germline values: CDR1 KGHDR, CDR2 SFDVKD. The V and J ends lost 5 bases and 6 bases respectively, with 10 bases between them. The use of a sample-barcoded 5' primer and a J-beta primer mix characterized a second PCR of 7 to 11 cycles. TCRdb reprocessed the 5' RACE reads via MiXCR and lists one record per CDR3 protein. Among around 1,000,000 distinct CDR3 sequences listed, approximately 25% were seen once. The sample also formed part of further work on T cells of mothers and their children.

The chain couples TRBV24-1 to TRBJ2-1; tentative D call: TRBD1 (6 bases). This TCR derives from a girl aged 2-10 years in good health. Sample: blood. CDR3 coding DNA: TGTGCCACCAGTGGAATGGACAGCAATGAGCAGTTCTTC. It translates to CATSGMDSNEQFF.